The next 13 T cell receptor beta chains were all read from a single sample in a study of blood T cell repertoires in COVID-19 (TCRdb year 2020). The library was prepared using the immunoSEQ multiplex PCR assay. The immuneACCESS repertoire file appears here via TCRdb, limited to in-frame rearrangements. These files lack a portion of the clones; in checked studies, under half of the deficit traces to unresolved V genes, and the cause of the others is not known. The sample table lists about 160,000 clones, 92% of them with a count of one. Around 4.6% of the sample is held by the ten biggest clonotypes. Sequenced: peripheral blood. The source is a man younger than 45 with COVID-19, enrolled during active disease.

This chain connects TRBV5-6 to TRBJ2-1; 11 bases line up with TRBD2. The length of the CDR3 is 16 residues. V dropped 5 bases and J dropped 4; count of bases not matched to a gene: 8. From germline, CDR1 is SGHDT and CDR2 YYEEEE. The CDR3 DNA sequence: TGTGCCAGCAGTGACCCGGGACTAGCGGCTTACAATGAGCAGTTCTTC. It encodes CASSDPGLAAYNEQFF.

This sequence joins TRBV7-6 and TRBJ2-7; weak D call: TRBD2 (6 bases). In germline, CDR1 is SGHVS, CDR2 FNYEAQ. The CDR3 contains 15 residues. Trimming cost V 2 bases and J 1 base, with 12 bases left between them. CDR3 region: CASSLSGGGSYEQYF. The CDR3 DNA reads TGTGCCAGCAGCTTATCGGGTGGGGGGTCCTACGAGCAGTACTTC. The full variable domain, with the rest looked up from reference TRBV7-6 and TRBJ2-7, is GAGVSQSPRYKVTKRGQDVALRCDPISGHVSLYWYRQALGQGPEFLTYFNYEAQQDKSGLPNDRFSAERPEGSISTLTIQRTEQRDSAMYRCASSLSGGGSYEQYFGPGTRLTVT.

CDR3 amino acids: CASSKTTLYNEQFF. The CDR3 DNA reads TGTGCCAGCAGTAAGACTACGCTATACAATGAGCAGTTCTTC. V and J are TRBV2 and TRBJ2-1, with D perhaps matching TRBD2 (5 bases). Trimming cost V 5 bases and J 4 bases, with 12 bases left between them. The CDR3 contains 14 residues. Germline assignment: CDR1 SNHLY and CDR2 FYNNEI.

The chain is built from TRBV4-3 and TRBJ1-2; 9 bases are shared with TRBD1. Germline V CDR1 and CDR2: LGHNA, YSLEER. The CDR3 sequence is 18 residues long. V lost 1 base to trimming and J lost 4 bases; unmatched junction nucleotides: 13. The CDR3 region is CASSQGVVGQGMTYGYTF. CDR3 bases: TGCGCCAGCAGCCAAGGAGTCGTAGGACAGGGGATGACCTATGGCTACACCTTC.

The chain has TRBV9 and TRBJ1-2, with 9 bases lining up with TRBD1. The junction had 8 bases not matched to a gene; V was cut back by 0 bases and J by 8 bases. This CDR3 is built from 15 residues. The V gene's germline CDR1 is SGDLS and CDR2 YYNGEE. CDR3 residues: CASSVDPGTGWGYTF. The CDR3 DNA is TGTGCCAGCAGCGTAGATCCGGGGACAGGGTGGGGCTACACCTTC.

The genes are TRBV9 and TRBJ2-3; D might be TRBD1 (6 bases). CDR1 and CDR2 from the germline V gene are SGDLS and YYNGEE. Trimming left V 4 bases short and J 1 base short, with 13 bases between. The CDR3 is 15 amino acids. In DNA form, the CDR3 reads TGTGCCAGCAGCCCCAGACCAGGGGGCACAGATACGCAGTATTTT. Its protein product is CASSPRPGGTDTQYF. The whole variable domain, remainder taken from reference TRBV9 and TRBJ2-3, is DSGVTQTPKHLITATGQRVTLRCSPRSGDLSVYWYQQSLDQGLQFLIQYYNGEERAKGNILERFSAQQFPDLHSELNLSSLELGDSALYFCASSPRPGGTDTQYFGPGTRLTVL.

As to this clone: One junction end disagrees with the germline gene, perhaps due to a read error. This chain joins TRBV3-1 (or the pseudogene TRBV3-2) and TRBJ1-2, with TRBD1 matching 7 bases. The CDR3 has 12 residues. Germline CDR1 LGHDT, CDR2 YNNKEL (reference sequence). The CDR3 nucleotides read TGTGCCAGCAGCCAATCGGACAGGCCGGTTTACTTC. As protein: CASSQSDRPVYF.

The chain is built from TRBV7-2 and TRBJ2-5, with 7 bases matching TRBD1. The CDR3 loop spans 15 amino acids. Germline lookup yields CDR1 SGHTA and CDR2 FQGNSA. V lost 5 bases, J lost 4 bases, and 10 bases stayed unmatched. The CDR3 loop reads CASSPRRGGAETQYF. CDR3 in DNA: TGTGCCAGCAGCCCTAGGCGAGGGGGCGCAGAGACCCAGTACTTC.

This rearrangement joins TRBV27 to TRBJ1-6; possibly TRBD1 for D (6 bases). V lost 3 bases to trimming and J lost 9 bases, with 18 bases between them. Germline lookup yields CDR1 MNHEY and CDR2 SMNVEV (reference sequence). CDR3 length: 16 residues. The CDR3 region is CASSFQPGGLGSPLHF. CDR3 DNA: TGTGCCAGCAGTTTCCAACCGGGGGGGCTAGGTTCACCCCTCCACTTT.

This chain connects TRBV5-6 to TRBJ1-4; 9 bases agree with TRBD1. Germline values: CDR1 SGHDT, CDR2 YYEEEE. The V gene end was trimmed by 0 bases and the J gene end by 8 bases; junction bases not matched to a gene: 2. The CDR3 has 14 amino acids. CDR3 in amino acids: CASSLVDRGEKLFF. CDR3 DNA sequence: TGTGCCAGCAGCTTGGTGGACAGGGGCGAAAAACTGTTTTTT.

The chain is built from TRBV25-1 and TRBJ1-3; D gene ambiguous. Germline loops: CDR1 MGHDK, CDR2 SYGVNS. Trimming took off 10 bases at V and 0 bases at J, with 7 bases between the two ends. The CDR3 runs 12 residues. CDR3 in DNA: TGTGCCACCAGCGTCTCTGGAAACACCATATATTTT. It yields the protein CATSVSGNTIYF.

V gene TRBV5-4 combines with J gene TRBJ2-7; 7 bases line up with TRBD1. This CDR3 region has 16 residues. J gave up 4 bases and V 4 bases, and 14 bases lay outside the gene matches. CDR1 is SGHNT, CDR2 YYREEE, per germline (reference sequence). The CDR3 DNA follows: TGTGCCAGCAGCCCTACCCCGGGGACAGAAACTTACGAGCAGTACTTC. This encodes CASSPTPGTETYEQYF.

The V and J genes are TRBV28 and TRBJ1-4; 11 bases agree with TRBD1. Germline V gives CDR1 MDHEN, CDR2 SYDVKM. V gave up 7 bases and J gave up 0 bases; unmatched junction bases: 13. This CDR3 contains 19 residues. Here the CDR3 DNA reads TGTGCCAGCACCCTGACCGGGACAGGGGGTGTTGCAACTAATGAAAAACTGTTTTTT. Its protein is CASTLTGTGGVATNEKLFF.